This T cell receptor beta chain was sequenced in a study of blood T cell repertoires in COVID-19. In the study overall: Acute and convalescent COVID-19 samples came from the United States, Italy and Spain. Sources were T cells, B-cell-depleted T cells, or PBMCs; the material itself was cDNA or gDNA.

V lost 7 bases and J lost 7, with 16 bases in between. From germline, CDR1 is MDHEN and CDR2 SYDVKM. The CDR3 has 13 residues. Study processing details: Reference gene primer amplification gave nucleated cell count estimates. Sequencing used immunoSEQ multiplex PCR; TCRdb keeps in-frame clones, though not all of them. D and trimming were read from the DNA, whereas the V and J calls and clone size are those reported in that table. Of more than 100,000 clones in the sample, 88% were seen once. The specimen sequenced was peripheral blood. The origin of this receptor is a woman aged 45-65 years with active or convalescent COVID-19. The chain joins TRBV28 to TRBJ1-1; D may be TRBD1 (6 bases). CDR3 region: CASIGQGRGEAFF. DNA of the CDR3: TGTGCCAGCATTGGTCAGGGGCGAGGTGAAGCTTTCTTT.